This record looks at one TCR beta chain sequence and its context. Its cognate antigen has yet to be identified. No base quality values were provided; no much bigger clone lies one nucleotide off. RNA was extracted with the RNeasy kit and about 0.5 to 1 ug was reverse transcribed using random hexamers. The immunoSEQ multiplex PCR assay, covering 54 Vbeta and 13 Jbeta segments, was used to amplify TCR beta CDR3 regions. Bias from PCR amplification was corrected by using a synthetic template baseline for primer optimization and for computational correction. Per the original workflow: Reads were annotated to V, D and J genes per IMGT and analyzed with immunoSEQ Analyzer, keeping only productive sequences. Clonality was computed as one minus Shannon entropy normalized by log2 of the number of productive unique sequences. For each patient and control, public and private clones were evaluated among the 100 most prevalent clones. Clones were defined as Susac-specific if absent from the healthy and MS cohorts, from some 1,000 published viral clones and from other ImmuneACCESS disease sequences. In TCRdb, the public reads were trimmed at Q25 with fastp and aligned with MiXCR, with productive beta chains retained. Rows with a matching CDR3 protein are joined into one entry that keeps the most common DNA and genes. In this record, the V and J calls reflect TCRdb's handling and not the investigators' own analysis. Counted in this sample were more than 150,000 distinct CDR3 sequences; under 97% of them appeared once. The ten biggest clones cover around 0.092% of the sample.

From its cysteine to its phenylalanine, the CDR3 spans 13 amino acids. Only the CDR3 part of the read is kept: 39 bases, read in frame from the first base. V is pared back by 3 bases and J by 0 bases, with 5 bases lying between the germline termini. CDR1 and CDR2, per the germline V gene (reference sequence), are MNHEY and SMNVEV. Peripheral blood CD8+ and CD4+ T cells from healthy donors, Susac syndrome patients and multiple sclerosis patients were profiled by high-throughput TCR beta sequencing. The Susac syndrome patients fulfilled recently defined diagnostic criteria for definite or probable disease. CD8+ TEMRA cells were enriched by FACS, while bulk CD8+ and CD4+ T cells were purified by magnetic negative isolation. Blood was drawn into EDTA tubes, processed within 24 hours, and PBMCs were isolated by density gradient centrifugation. PBMCs intended for TCR sequencing were cryopreserved in liquid nitrogen and were subsequently thawed in a 37 degrees C water bath. A purity of at least 90% was achieved for sorted or isolated CD4+, CD8+ and CD8+ TEMRA cells.

This specimen comes from a study of CD8 T cells in Susac syndrome (dated by TCRdb to the late 2010s). With respect to the entire study: Of the Susac syndrome patients who were sequenced, eight or nine were in clinical remission while about six had clinically active disease. The study used repertoire sequencing to test whether antigen drove CD8+ T cell activation and differentiation in Susac syndrome. At blood withdrawal, Susac syndrome patients were either therapy-naive, taking corticosteroids (in some cases with IVIg as well), or taking IVIg alone. General findings and caveats noted by the study authors: The number of individuals in the TCR sequencing and HLA analysis was acknowledged as relatively small. The CD4+ T cell repertoire of patients with Susac syndrome showed no detectable clonal expansion.

This clonotype was obtained from a human donor with Susac syndrome. Sequenced input: CD4+ T cells from PBMCs. This receptor chain uses TRBV27 and TRBJ1-2, with the identity of the D gene unclear. Read as DNA, the sequence is TGTGCCAGCAGTTTTCGCTCTAACTATGGCTACACCTTC. Its translation is CASSFRSNYGYTF.